The 27 T cell receptor beta chains in this list originate from one sample, sequenced in a study of control samples from healthy donors and cancer patients. Assay used: immunoSEQ multiplex PCR; TCRdb lists only in-frame clones, some missing. The data show about 100,000 clones, around four fifths seen once. Sequenced input: blood. The origin of the receptors is a man between 18 and 29 years old in good health.

This chain links TRBV29-1 with TRBJ2-1; D unclear. V was shortened by 0 bases and J by 2 bases, with 5 bases between the two germline ends. This CDR3 comprises 13 residues. CDR1 is SQVTM and CDR2 is ANQGSEA in the germline V gene. The CDR3 region is CSVEDNPYNEQFF. CDR3 nucleotide sequence: TGCAGCGTTGAAGATAACCCCTACAATGAGCAGTTCTTC.

There are a few counts of this clone. The chain's CDR3 is CASARGVITGELFF. DNA of the CDR3: TGTGCCAGCGCCAGGGGCGTGATCACCGGGGAGCTGTTTTTT. The chain links TRBV5-6 to TRBJ2-2; possibly TRBD1 for D (6 bases). The CDR3 is 14 amino acids. Per the germline V gene, CDR1 is SGHDT and CDR2 is YYEEEE. Deletions cut 7 bases from V and 4 bases from J, with 14 bases between.

The V and J genes are TRBV5-6 and TRBJ2-2; D may be TRBD1 (6 bases). Per germline, CDR1 SGHDT and CDR2 YYEEEE. The germline V and J ends were trimmed by 4 bases and 6 bases, with 13 bases remaining between them. This CDR3 spans 14 amino acids. The chain's CDR3 is CASSITGLSGELFF. Here the CDR3 DNA reads TGTGCCAGCAGCATTACAGGGTTATCCGGGGAGCTGTTTTTT.

V gene TRBV7-9 combines with J gene TRBJ2-7; D assignment may be TRBD1 or TRBD2 (5 bases each). Per germline, CDR1 SEHNR and CDR2 FQNEAQ (reference sequence). This CDR3 has 14 amino acids. The germline V and J ends were trimmed by 7 bases and 6 bases, with 19 bases remaining between them. The CDR3 bases are TGTGCCAGCAACGTTCCGGGACGGTCGAGCGAGCAGTACTTC. Amino acids: CASNVPGRSSEQYF.

This chain links TRBV19 with TRBJ1-5, with D possibly being TRBD1 (5 bases). The CDR3 is 15 amino acids. The V end was cut by 5 bases, the J end by 0 bases, with 11 bases between. CDR1 and CDR2 from the germline V gene are LNHDA and SQIVND (reference sequence). DNA for the CDR3: TGTGCCAGTAGTCCTCCAGGGAATAGCAATCAGCCCCAGCATTTT. Protein product: CASSPPGNSNQPQHF.

CDR3 protein: CASSPPSVTAGELFF. CDR3 bases: TGTGCCAGCAGCCCACCGTCGGTTACGGCCGGGGAGCTGTTTTTT. The chain recombines TRBV11-2 with TRBJ2-2, with D unclear. CDR3 length: 15 amino acids. Germline lookup yields CDR1 SGHAT and CDR2 FQNNGV. Trimming left V 5 bases short and J 6 bases short, with 16 bases between.

The chain employs TRBV2 and TRBJ1-1; D gene uncertain. Germline V lookup: CDR1 SNHLY, CDR2 FYNNEI. With 7 bases removed from V and 3 bases from J, the gap between germline ends came to 12 bases. The CDR3 has 13 amino acids. The CDR3 DNA is TGTGCCAGCACTCTCGACGGAGACACTGAAGCTTTCTTT. This gives the protein CASTLDGDTEAFF.

This clone occurred a few times. The rearrangement joins TRBV7-2 to TRBJ2-5; TRBD2 matches 11 bases. Trimming took 6 bases from V and 0 from J; bases not matched to a gene: 12. Germline CDR1 SGHTA, CDR2 FQGNSA. CDR3 length: 18 residues. The CDR3 is CASSHTTSGGGYQETQYF. The CDR3, as DNA: TGTGCCAGCAGTCACACCACTAGCGGGGGCGGGTACCAAGAGACCCAGTACTTC.

The rearrangement joins TRBV7-9 to TRBJ2-3; D ambiguous. The CDR3 extends over 15 amino acids. Germline values: CDR1 SEHNR, CDR2 FQNEAQ (reference sequence). Between the trimmed V and J ends, which lost 7 bases and 2 bases, there was a span of 16 bases. The CDR3 loop reads CASIALRFYTDTQYF. The CDR3 DNA reads as TGTGCCAGCATCGCTTTACGGTTCTACACAGATACGCAGTATTTT.

The J gene is TRBJ2-5, the V gene TRBV27; a weak D match, TRBD2 (5 bases). V was clipped by 5 bases and J by 3 bases, with 13 bases between them. Germline CDR1 MNHEY, CDR2 SMNVEV (reference sequence). This CDR3 is built from 14 residues. The CDR3 is CASSVGPEEETQYF. CDR3 sequence (DNA): TGTGCCAGCAGTGTCGGTCCGGAGGAAGAGACCCAGTACTTC.

The chain employs TRBV7-9 and TRBJ1-1; D may be TRBD1 (5 bases). The CDR3 runs 13 residues. The V gene's germline CDR1 is SEHNR and CDR2 FQNEAQ (reference sequence). Trimming left V 5 bases short and J 7 bases short, with 14 bases between. Here the CDR3 DNA reads TGTGCCAGCAGCCAAACAGGCTCATATGAAGCTTTCTTT. It codes for CASSQTGSYEAFF. The entire variable domain, with the rest obtained from reference TRBV7-9 and TRBJ1-1, is as follows: DTGVSQNPRHKITKRGQNVTFRCDPISEHNRLYWYRQTLGQGPEFLTYFQNEAQLEKSRLLSDRFSAERPKGSFSTLEIQRTEQGDSAMYLCASSQTGSYEAFFGQGTRLTVV.

The V call is TRBV15, the J call TRBJ2-2; D could derive from TRBD1 or TRBD2 (6 bases each). Germline loops: CDR1 LNHNV, CDR2 YYDKDF (reference sequence). There are 15 residues in the CDR3. With 8 bases removed from V and 5 bases from J, the gap between germline ends came to 18 bases. The CDR3 nucleotides read TGTGCCACCTCGCTTGAAACAGGGAGGACCGGGGAGCTGTTTTTT. Translated: CATSLETGRTGELFF.

The chain joins TRBV27 to TRBJ1-5, with D perhaps matching TRBD1 (5 bases). The V and J ends lost 3 bases and 9 bases respectively, with 15 bases between them. This CDR3 spans 14 amino acids. Germline CDR1 MNHEY, CDR2 SMNVEV (reference sequence). The DNA for the CDR3 is TGTGCCAGCAGTTTCCTAGGGTCCCAGGGGCCCCAGCATTTT. Its translation is CASSFLGSQGPQHF.

In its sample, this clone was seen a few times. The rearrangement joins TRBV5-4 to TRBJ1-6, with 7 bases matching TRBD1. Germline assignment: CDR1 SGHNT and CDR2 YYREEE (reference sequence). The CDR3 has 15 amino acids. Trimming removed 2 bases from V and 9 bases from J; junction bases left unmatched: 8. The CDR3 DNA sequence: TGTGCCAGCAGCTTAAAGGGGCAGGGGGGTTCACCCCTCCACTTT. Translated, it gives CASSLKGQGGSPLHF.

V is TRBV24-1 and J is TRBJ2-3, with 7 bases lining up with TRBD1. V lost 4 bases, J lost 1 base, and 4 bases stayed unmatched. Germline V gene sequence: CDR1 KGHDR, CDR2 SFDVKD. This CDR3 is 15 amino acids long. CDR3 DNA: TGTGCCACCAGTGACTATGGGACAGGCACAGATACGCAGTATTTT. It yields the protein CATSDYGTGTDTQYF.

About this clone: The junction shows a germline mismatch at one end, possibly a read error. The chain links TRBV6-1 to TRBJ2-3; TRBD2 matches 9 bases. This CDR3 has 15 residues. The germline CDR1 and CDR2 sequences are MNHNS and SASEGT. CDR3 in amino acids: CASSEAGGRSDTQYF. CDR3 nucleotides: TGTGCCAGCAGCGAAGCGGGGGGCCGGTCAGATACGCAGTATTTT.

CDR3 sequence: CASSYPQQGWDTQYF. CDR3 bases: TGTGCCAGCAGTTACCCCCAGCAGGGATGGGATACGCAGTATTTT. The chain couples TRBV6-2 or TRBV6-3 to TRBJ2-3, with a possible D match to TRBD1 (5 bases). The V gene's germline CDR1 is MNHEY and CDR2 SVGEGT. V was pared by 2 bases and J by 6 bases, with 15 bases between. The CDR3 spans 15 residues.

The rearrangement uses TRBV27 and TRBJ1-6; D might be TRBD1 (5 bases). Germline V lookup: CDR1 MNHEY, CDR2 SMNVEV (reference sequence). V was trimmed by 0 bases and J by 4 bases, leaving 13 bases between them. The CDR3 covers 17 residues. CDR3 coding DNA: TGTGCCAGCAGTTTATCCCCCCTACAGGTGTATAATTCACCCCTCCACTTT. Residues: CASSLSPLQVYNSPLHF.

The chain is built from TRBV18 and TRBJ1-3; no clear D gene. This CDR3 spans 15 amino acids. The V gene lost 2 bases and the J gene lost 0 bases, with 8 bases spanning the gap. Germline V gene lookup returns CDR1 KGHSH and CDR2 LQKENI. The CDR3 bases are TGTGCCAGCTCACCAGAAAGGTACTCTGGAAACACCATATATTTT. Translated, it gives CASSPERYSGNTIYF.

The gene calls are TRBV4-2 and TRBJ2-3; a possible D gene is TRBD2 (6 bases). With 2 bases removed from V and 2 bases from J, the gap between germline ends came to 8 bases. This CDR3 is 14 amino acids long. The germline gives CDR1 LGHNA, CDR2 YNFKEQ. CDR3: CASSQTGDTDTQYF. CDR3 nucleotides: TGTGCCAGCAGCCAAACGGGGGACACAGATACGCAGTATTTT.

This clone was seen more than once but under ten times. The V gene is TRBV19, the J gene TRBJ2-3; 10 nucleotides line up with TRBD2. This CDR3 comprises 14 residues. Looked up from germline, CDR1 is LNHDA and CDR2 is SQIVND (reference sequence). V was pared by 6 bases and J by 3 bases, with 3 bases of the junction left unmatched. The CDR3 nucleotides are TGTGCCAGTAGAAGCGGGGGGGCAACAGATACGCAGTATTTT. It is translated as CASRSGGATDTQYF.

V usage is TRBV5-6 and J usage is TRBJ2-3, with a possible D match to TRBD2 (7 bases). CDR3 length: 15 amino acids. Germline assignment: CDR1 SGHDT and CDR2 YYEEEE. The V end lost 1 base, the J end lost 2 bases, and 11 bases lay between the germline ends. CDR3 amino acids: CASSLSGGYTDTQYF. The CDR3 DNA is TGTGCCAGCAGCTTGTCGGGGGGCTACACAGATACGCAGTATTTT.

The rearrangement links TRBV6-6 to TRBJ1-1; TRBD1 matches 8 bases. There are 16 residues in the CDR3. V was clipped by 6 bases and J by 0 bases; unmatched bases: 9. Germline V gives CDR1 MNHNY, CDR2 SVGAGI (reference sequence). The CDR3 DNA is TGTGCCAGCAGGGACGGGACAGGACTATTGAACACTGAAGCTTTCTTT. Translated: CASRDGTGLLNTEAFF.

The rearrangement uses TRBV5-6 and TRBJ1-5, with 10 bases lining up with TRBD1. CDR3 length equals 15 residues. With 4 bases clipped from V and 6 bases from J, the junction kept 7 bases outside the gene matches. Germline loops: CDR1 SGHDT, CDR2 YYEEEE. CDR3 coding DNA: TGTGCCAGCAGCCCTATGACAGGGGGCGGTCAGCCCCAGCATTTT. Translating it yields CASSPMTGGGQPQHF.

The CDR3 nucleotides are TGTGCCAGCAGCCGCCGGGGACAGGACTCTGGGGCCAACGTCCTGACTTTC. It is translated as CASSRRGQDSGANVLTF. The chain recombines TRBV3-1 (or the pseudogene TRBV3-2) with TRBJ2-6; 8 bases align to TRBD1. Germline assignment: CDR1 LGHDT and CDR2 YNNKEL (reference sequence). The ends lost 4 bases at V and 0 bases at J; junction bases unmatched: 5. CDR3 size: 17 residues.

V usage is TRBV5-1 and J usage is TRBJ2-7; D perhaps matches TRBD1 (6 bases). Trimming removed 4 bases from V and 7 bases from J, with 15 bases in between. The germline gives CDR1 SGHRS, CDR2 YFSETQ. The CDR3 has 13 residues. CDR3 protein: CASSLRTGLEQYV. CDR3 DNA sequence: TGCGCCAGCAGCCTAAGAACAGGGCTAGAGCAGTACGTC.

The chain uses TRBV12-3 or TRBV12-4 and TRBJ2-3, with unresolved D. Trimming took 8 bases from V and 4 from J, leaving 13 bases between them. There are 13 residues in the CDR3. The CDR3 region is CASRRVGPDTQYF. The CDR3 bases are TGTGCCAGCCGTCGGGTGGGCCCAGATACGCAGTATTTT.